The next 23 T cell receptor beta chains were all read from a single sample in a study of molecular identifiers for immune sequencing clone quantification (dated by TCRdb to the late 2010s). The library was generated by PCR. This sample was sequenced with an Illumina HiSeq 4000. The public sequencing data were trimmed at Q25 with fastp and processed into clonotypes with MiXCR by TCRdb, which kept only in-frame beta chains. Merged by CDR3 protein, the rows form single entries marked with the most common genes and DNA. Present in this sample are under 650,000 distinct CDR3 sequences, approximately 20% of which were seen just once. Roughly 0.9% of the sample rests with the top ten. Source material: naive CD8+ T cells from blood, with Jurkat cell RNA spiked in. The sample's cell subset or site label is to be understood as: FACS-sorted CD8+CD4-CCR7+CD45RA+ naive T cells. These receptors all come from a human donor in good health. Some libraries in this study had Jurkat cell RNA spiked in.

In this sample, this clonotype turned up many times. The V gene is TRBV6-1, the J gene TRBJ2-7, with D uncertain. V dropped 6 bases and J dropped 2 bases, with 14 bases sitting between them. The CDR3 totals 14 residues. Looked up from germline, CDR1 is MNHNS and CDR2 is SASEGT. CDR3 sequence (DNA): TGTGCCAGCAGATACCTGGACCAGACCTACGAGCAGTACTTC. As protein: CASRYLDQTYEQYF.

The sample holds a few counts of this clonotype. The chain joins TRBV7-8 to TRBJ1-1; 12 positions match TRBD1. This CDR3 has 16 residues. Germline V gene lookup returns CDR1 SGHVS and CDR2 FQNEAQ. V lost 0 bases and J lost 1; bases outside the gene matches: 0. The CDR3 spells CASSLAGQGANTEAFF. For the CDR3, the DNA is TGTGCCAGCAGCTTAGCGGGACAGGGGGCGAACACTGAAGCTTTCTTT.

About this clonotype: The junction does not match germline at one end; this may be a read error. The J gene is TRBJ2-5, the V gene TRBV12-3 or TRBV12-4; 8 positions agree with TRBD1. This CDR3 region has 14 residues. For the CDR3, the DNA is TGTGCCAGCAGTACACCCAGGGGGCAAGGGACCCAGTACTTC. It yields the protein CASSTPRGQGTQYF.

There are many counts of this clonotype. J is TRBJ2-5 and V is TRBV5-4; D is unclear. Germline lookup yields CDR1 SGHNT and CDR2 YYREEE (reference sequence). This CDR3 has 15 residues. V was trimmed by 4 bases and J by 1 base, leaving 14 bases between them. CDR3 sequence: CASSRVTASQETQYF. For the CDR3, the DNA is TGTGCCAGCAGCCGGGTCACGGCGAGCCAAGAGACCCAGTACTTC. Full variable domain (missing parts from reference TRBV5-4 and TRBJ2-5): ETGVTQSPTHLIKTRGQQVTLRCSSQSGHNTVSWYQQALGQGPQFIFQYYREEENGRGNFPPRFSGLQFPNYSSELNVNALELDDSALYLCASSRVTASQETQYFGPGTRLLVL.

To note about this clonotype: An end of the junction differs from the germline gene, which may be a read error. The V and J genes are TRBV6-5 and TRBJ2-3, with 8 bases lining up with TRBD2. The germline V gene has CDR1 MNHEY and CDR2 SVGAGI. The length of the CDR3 is 15 residues. CDR3 in DNA: TGTGCCGGCAGTTTACTGGCGGGAGGCAGAGATACGCAGTATTTT. This translates into CAGSLLAGGRDTQYF.

Worth noting for this clonotype: A read error is possible here, since a much larger clone lies one base away. The chain recombines TRBV20-1 with TRBJ2-7; 8 bases line up with TRBD1. This CDR3 spans 16 amino acids. J lost 0 bases, V lost 6 bases, and 13 bases had no gene match. Looked up from germline, CDR1 is DFQATT and CDR2 is SNEGSKA (reference sequence). In nucleotides, the CDR3 is TGCAGTGCGGGTGGACAGGGAGTTGGGAGCTCCTACGAGCAGTACTTC. Residues: CSAGGQGVGSSYEQYF.

V and J are TRBV6-2 or TRBV6-3 and TRBJ2-7, with D perhaps assigned TRBD1 or TRBD2 (5 bases each). Germline assignment: CDR1 MNHEY and CDR2 SVGEGT. The CDR3 contains 13 residues. The ends were cut back, 5 bases at V and 2 bases at J, with 10 bases in the middle. The CDR3 coding sequence is TGTGCCAGCAGTGGGACGGCGGCCTACGAGCAGTACTTC. As protein: CASSGTAAYEQYF.

This clonotype was recorded many times. The DNA for the CDR3 is TGTGCCAGCAGCAATTGGGCAGGCACCGGGGAGCTGTTTTTT. Encoded protein: CASSNWAGTGELFF. The chain employs TRBV9 and TRBJ2-2; D not certain. Per germline, CDR1 SGDLS and CDR2 YYNGEE. There are 14 residues in the CDR3. The V gene lost 4 bases and the J gene lost 4 bases, with 11 bases spanning the gap.

As regards this clonotype: This may come from a read error, since a much larger clone is one base off. The genes are TRBV13 and TRBJ2-3; D is tentatively TRBD1 or TRBD2 (5 bases each). Germline V gene data show CDR1 as PRHDT and CDR2 as FYEKMQ (reference sequence). This CDR3 has 15 amino acids. CDR3 nucleotide sequence: TGTGCCAGCAGCTTACTCCGGGACGCCACAGATACGCAGTGTTTT. It is translated as CASSLLRDATDTQCF.

In its sample, this clonotype was seen many times. The V and J genes are TRBV24-1 and TRBJ2-7; 7 bases agree with TRBD1. CDR3 length: 13 residues. After removal of 3 bases from V and 4 bases from J, the junction contained 2 bases not matched to a gene. Germline V lookup: CDR1 KGHDR, CDR2 SFDVKD. In DNA, the CDR3 is TGTGCCACCAGTGATCAACAGGGGTACGAGCAGTACTTC. Amino acids: CATSDQQGYEQYF.

DNA for the CDR3: TGTGCCAGCAGCTCCAACAGGGCCGAGCAGTACTTC. Encoded protein: CASSSNRAEQYF. The genes are TRBV5-6 and TRBJ2-7; D is perhaps TRBD1 (6 bases). Trimming shortened V by 3 bases and J by 6 bases, and 10 bases separated the two germline ends. In germline, CDR1 is SGHDT, CDR2 YYEEEE. CDR3 size: 12 residues.

Comment on this clonotype: At one end the junction does not follow the germline gene, possibly because of a read error. For the CDR3, the DNA is TGTGTCAGCAGCGAAGGGACAGAACGCACAGATACGCAGTATTTT. Its translation: CVSSEGTERTDTQYF. The genes are TRBV7-9 and TRBJ2-3; 7 bases are a match to TRBD1. CDR3 length equals 15 residues. Germline CDR1 is SEHNR and CDR2 is FQNEAQ (reference sequence).

The gene calls are TRBV28 and TRBJ2-7; D is unresolved. V dropped 2 bases and J dropped 6 bases, with 11 bases sitting between them. Germline V gene sequence: CDR1 MDHEN, CDR2 SYDVKM. CDR3 length equals 13 residues. As DNA, the CDR3 is TGTGCCAGCAGTTTAGCAGGCCAGGTCGAGCAGTACTTC. Its translation: CASSLAGQVEQYF.

In the case of this clonotype: One junction end disagrees with the germline gene, perhaps due to a read error. The chain carries TRBV5-1 and TRBJ2-7; D possibly corresponds to TRBD2 (6 bases). Germline V gene lookup returns CDR1 SGHRS and CDR2 YFSETQ. The CDR3 is 14 amino acids. The CDR3 loop is CASGLAWGAYEQYF. For the CDR3, the DNA is TGCGCCAGCGGCTTGGCCTGGGGGGCCTACGAGCAGTACTTC.

Note on this clonotype: A much bigger clone sits one base away, suggesting this may be a read error. The CDR3 spells CAGSKQGLSGNTIYF. As DNA, the CDR3 is TGTGCCGGCAGTAAACAGGGGCTCTCTGGAAACACCATATATTTT. The chain links TRBV14 to TRBJ1-3; TRBD1 matches 7 bases. The length of the CDR3 is 15 residues. Germline V gene sequence: CDR1 SGHDN, CDR2 FVKESK.

Regarding this clonotype: One end of the junction varies from germline; a read error may be responsible. The rearrangement joins TRBV19 to TRBJ2-7; 10 bases are shared with TRBD2. Germline assignment: CDR1 LNHDA and CDR2 SQIVND (reference sequence). The CDR3 sequence is 15 residues long. CDR3 sequence: CASCIGGLALDEQYF. CDR3 nucleotide sequence: TGTGCCAGTTGTATAGGGGGACTAGCGTTGGACGAGCAGTACTTC.

There are a few counts of this clonotype. The rearrangement joins TRBV7-9 to TRBJ2-7; 11 positions agree with TRBD1. The CDR3 runs 17 residues. V trimming: 5 bases; J trimming: 1 base; junction bases outside the gene matches: 10. CDR1 and CDR2 from the germline V gene are SEHNR and FQNEAQ (reference sequence). The CDR3 bases are TGTGCCAGCAGCCCACTAGAGGACAGGGGGCTATCCTACGAGCAGTACTTC. As protein: CASSPLEDRGLSYEQYF.

This clonotype was observed a few times. CDR3 nucleotides: TGTGCCAGCAGTACTGACAGGGGTGGCAATCAGCCCCAGCATTTT. Residues: CASSTDRGGNQPQHF. The rearrangement joins TRBV6-6 to TRBJ1-5; TRBD1 aligns across 8 bases. Germline assignment: CDR1 MNHNY and CDR2 SVGAGI (reference sequence). The trim removed 5 bases at V and 2 bases at J, leaving 5 bases unmatched. The CDR3 covers 15 residues.

The table lists this clonotype with many counts. CDR3 in amino acids: CASSLESAATYEQYF. The CDR3 bases are TGTGCCAGCAGCTTAGAATCGGCGGCTACCTACGAGCAGTACTTC. The gene calls are TRBV11-2 and TRBJ2-7; no clear D gene. Germline V gives CDR1 SGHAT, CDR2 FQNNGV. Trimming cost V 0 bases and J 2 bases, with 11 bases left between them. This CDR3 comprises 15 residues.

This clonotype has a count of ten or more. V and J are TRBV2 and TRBJ1-5, with D hard to call. Trimming left V 6 bases short and J 1 base short, with 4 bases between. Looked up from germline, CDR1 is SNHLY and CDR2 is FYNNEI. This CDR3 has 12 amino acids. CDR3 sequence: CASRESNQPQHF. The CDR3 region has the DNA TGTGCCAGCAGGGAAAGCAATCAGCCCCAGCATTTT.

The chain links TRBV20-1 to TRBJ2-7, with 9 bases identical to TRBD2. The germline gives CDR1 DFQATT, CDR2 SNEGSKA (reference sequence). The CDR3 sequence is 14 residues long. In nucleotides, the CDR3 is TGCGGAGGGTCTAGCGGGGTGGGTTTTTACGAGCAGTACTTC. Amino acids: CGGSSGVGFYEQYF.

Only a few counts were recorded for this clonotype. This chain joins TRBV4-1 and TRBJ2-7; maybe TRBD1 (5 bases). Germline V CDR1 and CDR2: MGHRA, YSYEKL. Between the trimmed V and J ends, which lost 2 bases and 4 bases, there was a span of 9 bases. The CDR3 runs 13 residues. CDR3 nucleotides: TGCGCCAGCAGCCAAAATACAGGTTACGAGCAGTACTTC. Its translation is CASSQNTGYEQYF.

Only a few counts were recorded for this clonotype. V gene TRBV19 combines with J gene TRBJ2-4; 8 nucleotides line up with TRBD1. V shed 2 bases and J 1 base; nucleotides not matched to a gene: 10. Germline V lookup: CDR1 LNHDA, CDR2 SQIVND (reference sequence). The CDR3 is 18 residues long. CDR3 protein: CASSISRQGQEAKNIQYF. As DNA, the CDR3 is TGTGCCAGTAGTATATCCCGACAGGGGCAGGAGGCCAAAAACATTCAGTACTTC.